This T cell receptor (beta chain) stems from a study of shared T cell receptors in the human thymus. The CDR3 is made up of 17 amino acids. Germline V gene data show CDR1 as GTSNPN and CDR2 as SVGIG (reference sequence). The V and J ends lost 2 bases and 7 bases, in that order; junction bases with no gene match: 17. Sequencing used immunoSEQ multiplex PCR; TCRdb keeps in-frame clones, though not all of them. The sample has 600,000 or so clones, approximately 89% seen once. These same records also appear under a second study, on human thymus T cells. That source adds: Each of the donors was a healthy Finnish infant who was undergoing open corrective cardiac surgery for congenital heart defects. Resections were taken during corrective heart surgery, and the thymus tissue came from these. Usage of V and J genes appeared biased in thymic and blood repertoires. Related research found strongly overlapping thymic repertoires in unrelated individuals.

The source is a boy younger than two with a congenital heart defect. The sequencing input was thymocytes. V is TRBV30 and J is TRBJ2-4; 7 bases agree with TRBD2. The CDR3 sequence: CAWSFPPERGVGNIQYF. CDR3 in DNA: TGTGCCTGGAGTTTCCCCCCAGAGCGGGGAGTAGGCAACATTCAGTACTTC.